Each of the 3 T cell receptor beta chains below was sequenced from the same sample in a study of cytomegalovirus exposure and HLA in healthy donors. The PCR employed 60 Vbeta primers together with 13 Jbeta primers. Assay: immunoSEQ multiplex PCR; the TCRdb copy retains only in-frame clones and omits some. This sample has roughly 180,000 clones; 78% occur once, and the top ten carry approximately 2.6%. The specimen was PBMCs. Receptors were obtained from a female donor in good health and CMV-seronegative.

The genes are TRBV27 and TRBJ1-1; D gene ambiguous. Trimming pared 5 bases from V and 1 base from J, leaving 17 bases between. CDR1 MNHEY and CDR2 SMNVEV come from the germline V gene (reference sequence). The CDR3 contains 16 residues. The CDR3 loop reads CASSPGGGRKNTEAFF. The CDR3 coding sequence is TGTGCCAGCAGTCCTGGAGGCGGGAGGAAGAACACTGAAGCTTTCTTT.

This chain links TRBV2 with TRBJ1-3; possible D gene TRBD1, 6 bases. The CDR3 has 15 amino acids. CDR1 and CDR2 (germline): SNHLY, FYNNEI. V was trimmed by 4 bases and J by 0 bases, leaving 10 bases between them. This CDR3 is CASSVDRISGNTIYF. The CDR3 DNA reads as TGTGCCAGCAGTGTGGACAGAATCTCTGGAAACACCATATATTTT.

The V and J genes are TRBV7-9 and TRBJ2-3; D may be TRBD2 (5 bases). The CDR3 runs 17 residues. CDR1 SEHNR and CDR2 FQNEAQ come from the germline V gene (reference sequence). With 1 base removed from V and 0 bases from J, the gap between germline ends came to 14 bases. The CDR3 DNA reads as TGTGCCAGCAGCTTAGGTGGGGTGCGGGTAAGCACAGATACGCAGTATTTT. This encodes CASSLGGVRVSTDTQYF.